This T cell receptor beta chain was identified in a study of shared clonotypes between healthy human individuals. The CDR3 spans 15 residues. V dropped 6 bases and J dropped 2 bases, with 13 bases sitting between them. The germline V gene encodes CDR1 LNHDA and CDR2 SQIVND (reference sequence). The method was immunoSEQ multiplex PCR; TCRdb's version includes in-frame clones alone and lacks a portion of them. The sample records about 2.4 million clones, approximately 93% being singletons. Material: naive CD4+ T cells from PBMCs. The subset here: CD45RA+ positively selected. The rearrangement links TRBV19 to TRBJ2-2; no reliable D call. This clonotype was obtained from a man younger than 35 in good health. Some clones in this sample may be carry-over from other donors' samples. CDR3 residues: CASRSRLPNTGELFF. The CDR3 DNA reads as TGTGCCAGTAGATCCCGACTCCCTAACACCGGGGAGCTGTTTTTT.